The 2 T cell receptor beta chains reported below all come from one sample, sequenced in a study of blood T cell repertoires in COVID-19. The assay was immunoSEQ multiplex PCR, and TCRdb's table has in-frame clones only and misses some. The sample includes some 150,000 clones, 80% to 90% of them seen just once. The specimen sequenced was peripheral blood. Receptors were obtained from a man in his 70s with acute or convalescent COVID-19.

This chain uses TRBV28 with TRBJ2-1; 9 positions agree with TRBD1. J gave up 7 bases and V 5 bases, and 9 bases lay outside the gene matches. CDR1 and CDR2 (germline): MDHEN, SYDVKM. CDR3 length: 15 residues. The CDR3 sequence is CASSLLDRGRNEQFF. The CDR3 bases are TGTGCCAGCAGTCTCCTGGACAGGGGTAGGAATGAGCAGTTCTTC.

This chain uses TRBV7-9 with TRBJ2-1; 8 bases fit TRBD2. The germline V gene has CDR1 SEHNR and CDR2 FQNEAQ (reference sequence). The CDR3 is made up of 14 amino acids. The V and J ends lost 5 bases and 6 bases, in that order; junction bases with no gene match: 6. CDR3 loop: CASSPKRESNEQFF. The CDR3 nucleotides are TGTGCCAGCAGCCCAAAGCGGGAGAGCAATGAGCAGTTCTTC.